A single sample gave rise to the 19 T cell receptor beta chains below, sequenced in a study of T cell responses to AZD1222 COVID-19 vaccine. Some clones are missing from TCRdb's copy, which holds only in-frame ones; the method was immunoSEQ multiplex PCR. The sample holds 250,000 to 300,000 clones, 85% to 95% seen once. Source: peripheral blood, taken 28 days after the second AZD1222 dose. These receptors originate from an adult who received the AZD1222 COVID-19 vaccine.

CDR3 loop: CSASRVIYEQYF. The DNA for the CDR3 is TGCAGTGCTAGTCGGGTGATATACGAGCAGTACTTC. The chain employs TRBV20-1 and TRBJ2-7; D gene uncertain. This CDR3 spans 12 amino acids. Germline CDR1 DFQATT, CDR2 SNEGSKA (reference sequence). Trimming left V 3 bases short and J 4 bases short, with 10 bases between.

A remark on this clone: Its ends do not fully match the called genes, so a read error is possible. This chain joins TRBV15 and TRBJ2-2, with TRBD2 identical over 7 bases. The length of the CDR3 is 16 residues. Germline loops: CDR1 LNHNV, CDR2 YYDKDF (reference sequence). The chain's CDR3 is CATRRGSSGPPRELFF. The CDR3 nucleotides read TGTGCCACCAGGAGAGGTAGTAGCGGGCCCCCCAGGGAGCTGTTTTTT.

The J gene is TRBJ2-2, the V gene TRBV28, with D perhaps matching TRBD1 or TRBD2 (5 bases each). The CDR3 consists of 13 residues. Germline CDR1 reads MDHEN; CDR2 reads SYDVKM. V shed 8 bases and J shed 7 bases, with 14 bases lying between them. The CDR3 nucleotides read TGTGCCAGCCGGGACCACATCAGCGGGGAGCTGTTTTTT. It yields the protein CASRDHISGELFF.

The CDR3 nucleotides are TGTGCCAGCAGCTTAGGTCGACTTCTAGCGGGAGGGAATCGGCAGTTCTTC. It yields the protein CASSLGRLLAGGNRQFF. The chain joins TRBV7-2 to TRBJ2-1; 12 bases line up with TRBD2. The CDR3 sequence is 17 residues long. Unmatched junction bases numbered 13, after V lost 1 base and J lost 12 bases. The germline gives CDR1 SGHTA, CDR2 FQGNSA. Variable domain in full (rest from reference TRBV7-2 and TRBJ2-1): GAGVSQSPSNKVTEKGKDVELRCDPISGHTALYWYRQSLGQGLEFLIYFQGNSAPDKSGLPSDRFSAERTGGSVSTLTIQRTQQEDSAVYLCASSLGRLLAGGNRQFFGPGTRLTVL.

V gene TRBV4-1 combines with J gene TRBJ2-7; weak D call: TRBD2 (6 bases). The CDR3 length is 21 residues. Trimming shortened V by 0 bases and J by 1 base, and 28 bases separated the two germline ends. Germline V gene data show CDR1 as MGHRA and CDR2 as YSYEKL. This CDR3 is CASSQDRPTHLVSGLSYEQYF. DNA of the CDR3: TGCGCCAGCAGCCAAGATAGGCCTACACATTTAGTTAGCGGACTTTCCTACGAGCAGTACTTC.

This chain joins TRBV7-2 and TRBJ1-6; 8 bases are a match to TRBD1. The junction had 10 bases not matched to a gene; V was cut back by 0 bases and J by 9 bases. The CDR3 loop spans 17 amino acids. Germline V gene sequence: CDR1 SGHTA, CDR2 FQGNSA. CDR3 bases: TGTGCCAGCAGCTTAGCCGTTGACAGGGGTTCGGTTTCACCCCTCCACTTT. As protein: CASSLAVDRGSVSPLHF. Combining the CDR3 with reference TRBV7-2 and TRBJ1-6 gives the whole variable domain GAGVSQSPSNKVTEKGKDVELRCDPISGHTALYWYRQSLGQGLEFLIYFQGNSAPDKSGLPSDRFSAERTGGSVSTLTIQRTQQEDSAVYLCASSLAVDRGSVSPLHFGNGTRLTVT.

Here the CDR3 reads CASSVTQGRSYEQYF. The DNA for the CDR3 is TGTGCCAGCAGTGTTACACAAGGACGGTCCTACGAGCAGTACTTC. The genes are TRBV2 and TRBJ2-7; D is uncertain. Germline V gene data show CDR1 as SNHLY and CDR2 as FYNNEI. There are 15 residues in the CDR3. V lost 4 bases and J lost 1, with 14 bases in between.

The V and J genes are TRBV7-2 and TRBJ1-2; D call uncertain. CDR1 is SGHTA, CDR2 FQGNSA, per germline. CDR3 length equals 13 residues. Trimming removed 1 base at V and 5 bases at J, with 8 bases between. The chain's CDR3 is CASSLEVGYGYTF. Written as DNA, the CDR3 is TGTGCCAGCAGCTTAGAAGTGGGATATGGCTACACCTTC.

The gene calls are TRBV19 and TRBJ2-4; 7 positions agree with TRBD2. Germline values: CDR1 LNHDA, CDR2 SQIVND (reference sequence). The CDR3 has 14 residues. The junction had 6 bases not matched to a gene; V was cut back by 2 bases and J by 8 bases. Written as DNA, the CDR3 is TGTGCCAGTAGTATACGTGGACTAGAAGACATTCAGTACTTC. This translates into CASSIRGLEDIQYF.

The V call is TRBV6-5, the J call TRBJ1-5; weak D call: TRBD1 (5 bases). Germline V gene lookup returns CDR1 MNHEY and CDR2 SVGAGI. The CDR3 is 12 amino acids. V lost 7 bases to trimming and J lost 8 bases, with 12 bases between them. The CDR3 nucleotides read TGTGCCAGCATCACCCAGGGCGAGCCCCAGCATTTT. This encodes CASITQGEPQHF.

This sequence joins TRBV28 and TRBJ2-7; 7 bases fit TRBD1. The CDR3 has 15 amino acids. Germline CDR1 reads MDHEN; CDR2 reads SYDVKM. V was clipped by 4 bases and J by 1 base; unmatched bases: 7. CDR3 nucleotides: TGTGCCAGCAGTTCCACCGGACAGGCTTCCTACGAGCAGTACTTC. Its translation: CASSSTGQASYEQYF.

V usage is TRBV5-1 and J usage is TRBJ1-5; D call uncertain. The CDR3 runs 15 residues. Between the trimmed V and J ends, which lost 4 bases and 2 bases, there was a span of 13 bases. Per the germline V gene, CDR1 is SGHRS and CDR2 is YFSETQ. CDR3 DNA: TGCGCCAGCAGCCCCTTGCCCGGTGGCAATCAGCCCCAGCATTTT. Protein sequence: CASSPLPGGNQPQHF. Full variable domain (remainder filled in from reference TRBV5-1 and TRBJ1-5): KAGVTQTPRYLIKTRGQQVTLSCSPISGHRSVSWYQQTPGQGLQFLFEYFSETQRNKGNFPGRFSGRQFSNSRSEMNVSTLELGDSALYLCASSPLPGGNQPQHFGDGTRLSIL.

This chain uses TRBV4-3 with TRBJ2-7, with 9 bases identical to TRBD2. Germline assignment: CDR1 LGHNA and CDR2 YSLEER. CDR3 length: 16 amino acids. Losses at the gene ends were 0 bases for V and 5 bases for J; bases not matched to a gene: 8. CDR3 loop: CASSQDTLAGLDEQYF. CDR3 coding DNA: TGCGCCAGCAGCCAAGATACTCTAGCGGGGTTGGACGAGCAGTACTTC.

This chain joins TRBV6-6 and TRBJ1-6, with a weak D call TRBD1 (5 bases). CDR1 is MNHNY, CDR2 SVGAGI, per germline (reference sequence). The length of the CDR3 is 14 residues. Between the trimmed V and J ends, which lost 1 base and 14 bases, there was a span of 15 bases. DNA of the CDR3: TGTGCCAGCAGTTACTTTCAGGGCCAAGAAACCCTCCACTTT. The encoded protein is CASSYFQGQETLHF.

The gene calls are TRBV6-4 and TRBJ1-2; 11 positions agree with TRBD1. Germline CDR1 and CDR2: MRHNA and SNTAGT. The V segment lost 5 bases and the J segment 2 bases; nucleotides outside the gene matches: 4. CDR3 size: 15 residues. CDR3 nucleotides: TGTGCCAGCAGTTCCGGGACAGGGGGGAACTATGGCTACACCTTC. It translates to CASSSGTGGNYGYTF.

This chain uses TRBV12-5 with TRBJ1-5; no reliable D call. Between the trimmed V and J ends, which lost 4 bases and 0 bases, there was a span of 16 bases. CDR3 size: 17 residues. Germline V gene data show CDR1 as LGHNT and CDR2 as FRNRAP. CDR3 sequence (DNA): TGTGCTAGTGGTTCGTGTTTGGTTCTTGGTAGCAATCAGCCCCAGCATTTT. Encoded protein: CASGSCLVLGSNQPQHF.

The J gene is TRBJ2-7, the V gene TRBV28, with TRBD1 as a possible D gene (5 bases). Per the germline V gene, CDR1 is MDHEN and CDR2 is SYDVKM. The CDR3 loop spans 14 amino acids. Trimming pared 2 bases from V and 2 bases from J, leaving 10 bases between. The CDR3 sequence: CASSLVRAPYEQYF. The DNA for the CDR3 is TGTGCCAGCAGTTTAGTCAGGGCTCCCTACGAGCAGTACTTC.

This chain joins TRBV5-4 and TRBJ2-7; TRBD2 agrees at 11 bases. The CDR3 loop spans 15 amino acids. Unmatched junction bases numbered 5, after V lost 4 bases and J lost 2 bases. Per germline, CDR1 SGHNT and CDR2 YYREEE (reference sequence). In DNA, the CDR3 is TGTGCCAGCAGCAACGGACTAGCGGGCCCCTACGAGCAGTACTTC. The encoded protein is CASSNGLAGPYEQYF.

The chain has TRBV9 and TRBJ1-4; 8 bases fit TRBD1. CDR1 SGDLS and CDR2 YYNGEE come from the germline V gene. Trimming cost V 3 bases and J 7 bases; bases outside gene matches: 8. The CDR3 is made up of 15 amino acids. CDR3 in amino acids: CASSASGTGSEKLFF. The CDR3, as DNA: TGTGCCAGCAGCGCTTCCGGGACAGGTAGTGAAAAACTGTTTTTT.